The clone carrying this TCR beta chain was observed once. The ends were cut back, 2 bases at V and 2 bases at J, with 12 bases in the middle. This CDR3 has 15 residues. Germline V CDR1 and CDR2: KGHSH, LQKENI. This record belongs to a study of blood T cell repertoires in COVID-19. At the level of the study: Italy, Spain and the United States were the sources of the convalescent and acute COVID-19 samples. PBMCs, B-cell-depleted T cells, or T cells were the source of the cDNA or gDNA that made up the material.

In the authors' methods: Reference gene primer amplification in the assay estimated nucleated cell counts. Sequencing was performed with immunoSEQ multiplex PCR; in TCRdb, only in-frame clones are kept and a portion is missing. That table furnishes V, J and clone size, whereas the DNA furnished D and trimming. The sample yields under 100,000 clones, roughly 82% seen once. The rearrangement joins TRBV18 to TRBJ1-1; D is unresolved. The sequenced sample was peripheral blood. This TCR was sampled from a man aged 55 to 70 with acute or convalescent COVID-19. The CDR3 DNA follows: TGTGCCAGCTCACCAAGAGAGGGTAAAAACACTGAAGCTTTCTTT. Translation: CASSPREGKNTEAFF.